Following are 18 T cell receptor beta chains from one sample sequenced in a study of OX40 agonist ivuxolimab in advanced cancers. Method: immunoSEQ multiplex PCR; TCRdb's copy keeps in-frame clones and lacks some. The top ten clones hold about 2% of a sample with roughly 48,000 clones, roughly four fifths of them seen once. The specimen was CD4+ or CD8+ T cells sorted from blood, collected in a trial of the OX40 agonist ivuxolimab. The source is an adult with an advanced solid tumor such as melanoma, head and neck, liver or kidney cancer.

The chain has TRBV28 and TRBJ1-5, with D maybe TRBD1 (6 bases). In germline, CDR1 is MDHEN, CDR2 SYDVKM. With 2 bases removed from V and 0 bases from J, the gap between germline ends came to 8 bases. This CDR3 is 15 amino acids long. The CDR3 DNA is TGTGCCAGCAGTTTAGGGGGGCATAGCAATCAGCCCCAGCATTTT. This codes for CASSLGGHSNQPQHF.

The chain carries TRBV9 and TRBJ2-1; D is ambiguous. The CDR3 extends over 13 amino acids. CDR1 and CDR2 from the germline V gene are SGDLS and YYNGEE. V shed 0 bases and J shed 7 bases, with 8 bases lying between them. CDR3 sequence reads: CASSVGSQNEQFF. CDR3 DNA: TGTGCCAGCAGCGTAGGCAGCCAGAATGAGCAGTTCTTC.

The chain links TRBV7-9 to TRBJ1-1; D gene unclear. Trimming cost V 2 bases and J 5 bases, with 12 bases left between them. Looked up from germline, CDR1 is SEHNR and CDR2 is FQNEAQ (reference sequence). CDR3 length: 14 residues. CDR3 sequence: CASSLQDSITEAFF. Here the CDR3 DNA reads TGTGCCAGCAGCTTACAGGACTCTATAACTGAAGCTTTCTTT.

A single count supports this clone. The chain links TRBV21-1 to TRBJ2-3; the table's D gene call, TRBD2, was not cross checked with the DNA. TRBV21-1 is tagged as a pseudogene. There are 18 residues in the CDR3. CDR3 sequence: CASSNRILAGFNTDTQYF. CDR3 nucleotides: TGTGCCAGCAGCAACCGGATATTAGCGGGATTTAACACAGATACGCAGTATTTT.

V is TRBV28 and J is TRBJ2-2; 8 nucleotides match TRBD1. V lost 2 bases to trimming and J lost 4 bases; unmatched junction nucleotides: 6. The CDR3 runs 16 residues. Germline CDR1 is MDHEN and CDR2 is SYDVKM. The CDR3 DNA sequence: TGTGCCAGCAGTTTAGGGGGACAGGTGATCACCGGGGAGCTGTTTTTT. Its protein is CASSLGGQVITGELFF. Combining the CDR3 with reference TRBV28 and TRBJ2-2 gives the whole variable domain DVKVTQSSRYLVKRTGEKVFLECVQDMDHENMFWYRQDPGLGLRLIYFSYDVKMKEKGDIPEGYSVSREKKERFSLILESASTNQTSMYLCASSLGGQVITGELFFGEGSRLTVL.

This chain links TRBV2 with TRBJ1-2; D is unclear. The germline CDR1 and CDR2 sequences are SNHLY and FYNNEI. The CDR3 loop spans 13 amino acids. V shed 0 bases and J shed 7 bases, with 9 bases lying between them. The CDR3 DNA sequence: TGTGCCAGCAGTGAAGCGGTGTGGGTTGGCTACACCTTC. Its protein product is CASSEAVWVGYTF.

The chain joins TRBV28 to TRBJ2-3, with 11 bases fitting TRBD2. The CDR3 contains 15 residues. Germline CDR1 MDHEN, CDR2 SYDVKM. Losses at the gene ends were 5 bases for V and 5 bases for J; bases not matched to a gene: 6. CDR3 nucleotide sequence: TGTGCCAGCAGTATACTAGCGGGAGTAGGAGATACGCAGTATTTT. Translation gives CASSILAGVGDTQYF.

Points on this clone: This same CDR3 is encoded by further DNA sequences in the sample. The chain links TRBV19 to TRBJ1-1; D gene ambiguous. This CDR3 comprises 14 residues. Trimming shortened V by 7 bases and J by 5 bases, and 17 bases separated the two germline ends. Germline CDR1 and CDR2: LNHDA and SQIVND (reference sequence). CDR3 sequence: CASTDLGVRTEAFF. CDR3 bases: TGTGCCAGTACCGACCTTGGGGTGCGGACTGAAGCTTTCTTT.

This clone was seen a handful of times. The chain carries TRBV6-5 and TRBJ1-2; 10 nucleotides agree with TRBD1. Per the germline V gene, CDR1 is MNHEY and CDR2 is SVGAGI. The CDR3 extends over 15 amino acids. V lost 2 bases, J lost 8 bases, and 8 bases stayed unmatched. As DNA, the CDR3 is TGTGCCAGCAGTTACCGACAGGGGGCCCCAAGAGGCTACACCTTC. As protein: CASSYRQGAPRGYTF.

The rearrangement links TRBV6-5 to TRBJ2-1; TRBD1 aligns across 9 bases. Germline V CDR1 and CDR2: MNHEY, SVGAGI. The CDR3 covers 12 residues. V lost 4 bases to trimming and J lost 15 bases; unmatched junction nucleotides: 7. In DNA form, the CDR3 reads TGTGCCAGCAGTTCCACAGGGGGCCAACTGTTCTTC. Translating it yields CASSSTGGQLFF.

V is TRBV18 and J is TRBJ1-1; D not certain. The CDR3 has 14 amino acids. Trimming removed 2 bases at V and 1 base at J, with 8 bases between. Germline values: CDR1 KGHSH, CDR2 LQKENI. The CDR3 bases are TGTGCCAGCTCACCAGGAACAGCGAACACTGAAGCTTTCTTT. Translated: CASSPGTANTEAFF. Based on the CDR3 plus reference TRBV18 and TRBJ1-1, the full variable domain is NAGVMQNPRHLVRRRGQEARLRCSPMKGHSHVYWYRQLPEEGLKFMVYLQKENIIDESGMPKERFSAEFPKEGPSILRIQQVVRGDSAAYFCASSPGTANTEAFFGQGTRLTVV.

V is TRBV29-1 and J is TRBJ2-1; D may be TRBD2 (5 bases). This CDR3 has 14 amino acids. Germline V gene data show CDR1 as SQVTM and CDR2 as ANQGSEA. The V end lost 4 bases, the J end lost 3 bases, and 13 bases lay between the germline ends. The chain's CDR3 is CSVVQGSLYNEQFF. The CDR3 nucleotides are TGCAGCGTTGTGCAAGGGAGTCTCTACAATGAGCAGTTCTTC.

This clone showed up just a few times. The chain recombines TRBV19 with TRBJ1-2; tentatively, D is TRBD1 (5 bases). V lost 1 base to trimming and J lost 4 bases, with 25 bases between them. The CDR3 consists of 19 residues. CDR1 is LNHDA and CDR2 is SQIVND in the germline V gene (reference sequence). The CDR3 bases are TGTGCCAGTAGTATAGGGCCCCGGGACTTTGGGCACACTACCTATGGCTACACCTTC. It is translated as CASSIGPRDFGHTTYGYTF. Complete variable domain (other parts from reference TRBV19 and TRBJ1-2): DGGITQSPKYLFRKEGQNVTLSCEQNLNHDAMYWYRQDPGQGLRLIYYSQIVNDFQKGDIAEGYSVSREKKESFPLTVTSAQKNPTAFYLCASSIGPRDFGHTTYGYTFGSGTRLTVV.

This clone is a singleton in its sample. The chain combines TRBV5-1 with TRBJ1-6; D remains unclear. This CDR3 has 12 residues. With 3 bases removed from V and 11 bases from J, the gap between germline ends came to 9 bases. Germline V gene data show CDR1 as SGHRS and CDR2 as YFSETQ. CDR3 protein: CASSSPTTPLHF. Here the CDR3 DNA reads TGCGCCAGCAGCTCCCCAACTACACCCCTCCACTTT.

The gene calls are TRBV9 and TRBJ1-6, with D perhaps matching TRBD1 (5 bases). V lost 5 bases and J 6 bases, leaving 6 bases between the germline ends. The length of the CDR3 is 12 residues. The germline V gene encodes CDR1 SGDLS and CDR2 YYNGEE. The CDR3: CASRGANSPLHF. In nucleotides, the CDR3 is TGTGCCAGCAGAGGGGCTAATTCACCCCTCCACTTT.

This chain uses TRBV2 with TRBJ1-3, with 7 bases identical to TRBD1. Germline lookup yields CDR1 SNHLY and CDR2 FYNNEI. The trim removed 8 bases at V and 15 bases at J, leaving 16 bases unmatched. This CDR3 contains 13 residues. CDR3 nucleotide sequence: TGTGCCAGCGCCCCAGACAGGGCCTTTCATACATATTTT. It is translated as CASAPDRAFHTYF.

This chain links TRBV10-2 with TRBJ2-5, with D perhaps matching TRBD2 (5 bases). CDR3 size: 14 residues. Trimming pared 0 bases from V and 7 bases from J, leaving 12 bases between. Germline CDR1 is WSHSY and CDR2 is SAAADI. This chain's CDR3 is CASSESLLRGTQYF. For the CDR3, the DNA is TGCGCCAGCAGTGAGTCCTTGCTTCGGGGGACCCAGTACTTC.

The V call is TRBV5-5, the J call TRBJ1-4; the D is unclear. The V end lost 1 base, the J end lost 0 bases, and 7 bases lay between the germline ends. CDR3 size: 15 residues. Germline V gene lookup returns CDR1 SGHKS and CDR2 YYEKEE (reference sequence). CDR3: CASSLQDPTNEKLFF. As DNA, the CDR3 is TGTGCCAGCAGCTTGCAGGACCCAACTAATGAAAAACTGTTTTTT.